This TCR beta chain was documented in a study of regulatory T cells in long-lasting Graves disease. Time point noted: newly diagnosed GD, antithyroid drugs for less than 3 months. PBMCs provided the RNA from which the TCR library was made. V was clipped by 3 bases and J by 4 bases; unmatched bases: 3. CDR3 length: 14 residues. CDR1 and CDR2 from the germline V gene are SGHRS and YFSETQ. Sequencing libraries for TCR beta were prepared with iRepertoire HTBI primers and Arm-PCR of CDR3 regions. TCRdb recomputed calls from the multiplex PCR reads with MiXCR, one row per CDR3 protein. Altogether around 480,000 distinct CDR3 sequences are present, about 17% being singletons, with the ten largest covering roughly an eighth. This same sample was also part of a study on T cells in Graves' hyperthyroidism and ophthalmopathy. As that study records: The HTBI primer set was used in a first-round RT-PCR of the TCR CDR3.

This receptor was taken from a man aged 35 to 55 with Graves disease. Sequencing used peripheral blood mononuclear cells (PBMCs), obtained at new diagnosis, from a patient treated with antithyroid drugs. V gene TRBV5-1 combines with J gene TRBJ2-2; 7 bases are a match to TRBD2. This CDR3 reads CASSSTSVTGELFF. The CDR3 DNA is TGCGCCAGCAGCTCAACTAGCGTCACCGGGGAGCTGTTTTTT.